This TCR beta chain derives from a study of T cell responses to AZD1222 COVID-19 vaccine. Study-level information: Investigators merged groups given second doses at roughly 4 or roughly 12 weeks. General study points: The number of AZD1222 recipients seropositive at baseline was only five or six. Increased Spike-specific TCR breadth and depth were observed after two AZD1222 doses.

As to this clone: Its cognate antigen is unknown.

Trimming removed 0 bases at V and 6 bases at J, with 12 bases between. The CDR3 spans 15 residues. Germline V gene data show CDR1 as MNHNS and CDR2 as SASEGT. The repertoire was sequenced with immunoSEQ multiplex PCR; TCRdb's copy has only in-frame clones and lacks some. Of 130,000 or so clones in the sample, more than 85% were seen once. This chain uses TRBV6-1 with TRBJ1-5; D perhaps matches TRBD1 (6 bases). The clonotype comes from an adult in good health. Here the sequenced sample was peripheral blood, taken on day 0 of AZD1222 vaccination. The CDR3 nucleotides read TGTGCCAGCAGTGAAGCTCTAGGGGGGACTCAGCCCCAGCATTTT. Amino acids: CASSEALGGTQPQHF.